This paragraph covers one T cell receptor beta chain sequence. The V gene's germline CDR1 is GTSNPN and CDR2 SVGIG (reference sequence). The CDR3 totals 14 residues. With 8 bases removed from V and 0 bases from J, the gap between germline ends came to 14 bases. This table comes from immunoSEQ multiplex PCR, and its TCRdb copy is limited to in-frame clones, with some not included. The sample includes 2,500 or so clones, about 80% seen only once; the top ten take around 12%. The entry originates in a study of tumor T cells in aggressive B-cell lymphoma. This chain connects TRBV30 to TRBJ1-3, with TRBD1 as a possible D gene (6 bases). Sequenced input: tumor tissue. The receptor was isolated from an adult with diffuse large B cell lymphoma. CDR3 sequence (DNA): TGTGCCGCTGGACAGTCGAGCTCTGGAAACACCATATATTTT. Protein product: CAAGQSSSGNTIYF.